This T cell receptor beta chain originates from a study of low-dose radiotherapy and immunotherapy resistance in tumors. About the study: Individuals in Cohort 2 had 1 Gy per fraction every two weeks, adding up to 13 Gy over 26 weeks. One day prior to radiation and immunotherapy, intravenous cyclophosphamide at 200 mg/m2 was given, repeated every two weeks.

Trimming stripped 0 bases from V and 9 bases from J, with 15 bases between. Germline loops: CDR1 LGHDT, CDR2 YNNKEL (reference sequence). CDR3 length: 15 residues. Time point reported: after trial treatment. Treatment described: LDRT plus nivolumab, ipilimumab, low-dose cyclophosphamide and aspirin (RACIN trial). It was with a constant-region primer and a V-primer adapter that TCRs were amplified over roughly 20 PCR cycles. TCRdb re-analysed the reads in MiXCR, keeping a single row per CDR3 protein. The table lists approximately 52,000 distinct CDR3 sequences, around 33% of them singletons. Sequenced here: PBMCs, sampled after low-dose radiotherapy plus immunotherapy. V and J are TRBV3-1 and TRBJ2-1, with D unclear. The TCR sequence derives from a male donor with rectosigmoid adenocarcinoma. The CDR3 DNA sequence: TGTGCCAGCAGCCAAGAAGCCCAGCGCCCCACTGAGCAGTTCTTC. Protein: CASSQEAQRPTEQFF.